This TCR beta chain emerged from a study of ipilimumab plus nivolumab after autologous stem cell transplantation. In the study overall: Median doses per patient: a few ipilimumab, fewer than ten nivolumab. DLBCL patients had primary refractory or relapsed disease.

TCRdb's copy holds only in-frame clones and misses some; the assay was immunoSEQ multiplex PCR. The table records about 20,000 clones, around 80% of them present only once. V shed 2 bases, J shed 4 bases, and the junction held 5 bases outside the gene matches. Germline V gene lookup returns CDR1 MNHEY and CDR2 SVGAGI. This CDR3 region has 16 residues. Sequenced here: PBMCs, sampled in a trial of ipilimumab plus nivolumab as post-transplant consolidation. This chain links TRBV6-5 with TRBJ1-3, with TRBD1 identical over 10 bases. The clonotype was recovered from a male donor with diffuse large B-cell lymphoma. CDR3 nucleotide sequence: TGTGCCAGCAGTTACGGGACAGGGGTGGGCGGAAACACCATATATTTT. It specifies CASSYGTGVGGNTIYF.